The 15 T cell receptor beta chains listed next were all sequenced from one sample in a study of shared clonotypes between healthy human individuals (dated by TCRdb to the early 2020s). Library generation was performed with the immunoSEQ multiplex PCR assay. TCRdb limited this immuneACCESS table to in-frame rearrangements with V and J called. A share of clones is missing; checked studies link under half to unresolved V genes, and the rest is unexplained. The sample table lists about 1 million clones, about 80% of them with a count of one. Approximately 1.5% of the sample is taken by the ten largest. The sequenced sample consisted of memory CD4+ T cells sorted from blood. The cell subset or site tag for this specimen amounts to: CD45RA-negative fraction. The receptors originated from a young man in good health.

The V gene is TRBV7-2, the J gene TRBJ2-6, with TRBD2 identical over 12 bases. Trimming at V came to 5 bases and at J to 0 bases, leaving 2 bases not matched to a gene. CDR1 SGHTA and CDR2 FQGNSA come from the germline V gene. This CDR3 comprises 17 residues. In DNA form, the CDR3 reads TGTGCCAGCAGCCAACTAGCGGGAGGCTCTGGGGCCAACGTCCTGACTTTC. This gives the protein CASSQLAGGSGANVLTF.

The chain has TRBV7-2 and TRBJ2-4; 9 nucleotides align to TRBD1. V shed 8 bases and J 6 bases; nucleotides not matched to a gene: 8. This CDR3 is built from 14 residues. The germline CDR1 and CDR2 sequences are SGHTA and FQGNSA. Here the CDR3 DNA reads TGTGCCAGCGTGAGGGACAGGGAAACAAACATTCAGTACTTC. Translated, it gives CASVRDRETNIQYF.

This clone occurred once. This chain connects TRBV7-9 to TRBJ2-5; TRBD2 matches 9 bases. Germline CDR1 reads SEHNR; CDR2 reads FQNEAQ (reference sequence). This CDR3 region has 16 residues. The V segment lost 1 base and the J segment 3 bases; nucleotides outside the gene matches: 6. The CDR3 protein is CASSLGSGRTEETQYF. The CDR3 nucleotides read TGTGCCAGCAGCTTAGGGAGCGGGAGGACAGAAGAGACCCAGTACTTC.

This clone was counted once. The chain links TRBV10-3 to TRBJ1-1; 7 bases match TRBD1. The CDR3 has 15 amino acids. Germline CDR1 ENHRY, CDR2 SYGVKD. V dropped 7 bases and J dropped 0; count of bases not matched to a gene: 8. DNA of the CDR3: TGTGCCATCAACCCGACAGGGAGGTTGAACACTGAAGCTTTCTTT. Translating it yields CAINPTGRLNTEAFF.

A word on this clone: A junction end diverges from the germline sequence, so it may reflect a read error. The chain recombines TRBV7-7 with TRBJ2-1, with no clear D. The CDR3 is 15 amino acids. Per germline, CDR1 SSHAT and CDR2 FNYEAQ (reference sequence). CDR3 amino acids: CASSLSPGSYNEQFF. In DNA, the CDR3 is TGTGCTAGCAGCTTATCCCCCGGCTCCTACAATGAGCAGTTCTTC.

The rearrangement uses TRBV6-1 and TRBJ2-7, with 10 nucleotides matching TRBD2. The ends lost 0 bases at V and 5 bases at J; junction bases unmatched: 10. There are 17 residues in the CDR3. The germline CDR1 and CDR2 sequences are MNHNS and SASEGT. The CDR3 DNA sequence: TGTGCCAGCAGTGAAGCCGCGGCTAGCGGGAGTCTCAACGAGCAGTACTTC. It codes for CASSEAAASGSLNEQYF.

This sequence joins TRBV29-1 and TRBJ1-2, with D unclear. The CDR3 extends over 13 amino acids. The V gene lost 4 bases and the J gene lost 2 bases, with 11 bases spanning the gap. Looked up from germline, CDR1 is SQVTM and CDR2 is ANQGSEA. The CDR3 nucleotides read TGCAGCGTTGCCCCCCAGTCAAACTATGGCTACACCTTC. It encodes CSVAPQSNYGYTF.

This chain uses TRBV28 with TRBJ2-5; D might be TRBD2 (6 bases). The CDR3 has 14 residues. V was cut by 4 bases and J by 5 bases, with 14 bases left in between. Germline V gene sequence: CDR1 MDHEN, CDR2 SYDVKM. The CDR3 DNA sequence: TGTGCCAGCAGTTCCATCCGGGGGAGGGAGACCCAGTACTTC. It is translated as CASSSIRGRETQYF.

The chain carries TRBV30 and TRBJ2-2; 7 nucleotides match TRBD2. In germline, CDR1 is GTSNPN, CDR2 SVGIG (reference sequence). V lost 4 bases and J lost 5; bases outside the gene matches: 10. This CDR3 is 15 amino acids long. The CDR3 nucleotides are TGTGCCTGGATCAACGGCGGGAGAGGAACCGGGGAGCTGTTTTTT. Amino acids: CAWINGGRGTGELFF.

The rearrangement joins TRBV4-1 to TRBJ2-7, with 12 bases fitting TRBD2. Germline V gene sequence: CDR1 MGHRA, CDR2 YSYEKL. The CDR3 has 15 residues. V gave up 1 base and J gave up 9 bases; unmatched junction bases: 7. CDR3 residues: CASSQGLAGVRAQYF. As DNA, the CDR3 is TGCGCCAGCAGCCAAGGACTAGCGGGAGTTAGGGCGCAGTACTTC.

The chain is built from TRBV15 and TRBJ1-2; D is undetermined. CDR3 length: 14 residues. Trimming left V 0 bases short and J 6 bases short, with 11 bases between. Germline CDR1 and CDR2: LNHNV and YYDKDF (reference sequence). This CDR3 is CATSRETPMNGYTF. The CDR3 DNA is TGTGCCACCAGCAGAGAAACCCCCATGAATGGCTACACCTTC.

The chain carries TRBV2 and TRBJ1-1, with D tentatively TRBD1 (5 bases). This CDR3 has 14 amino acids. Trimming pared 3 bases from V and 4 bases from J, leaving 12 bases between. Per germline, CDR1 SNHLY and CDR2 FYNNEI. CDR3: CASSDRGFGTEAFF. The CDR3 bases are TGTGCCAGCAGTGACCGGGGGTTCGGCACTGAAGCTTTCTTT. The entire variable domain, with the rest obtained from reference TRBV2 and TRBJ1-1, is as follows: EPEVTQTPSHQVTQMGQEVILRCVPISNHLYFYWYRQILGQKVEFLVSFYNNEISEKSEIFDDQFSVERPDGSNFTLKIRSTKLEDSAMYFCASSDRGFGTEAFFGQGTRLTVV.

This clone was seen only a few times. The chain has TRBV28 and TRBJ2-1; D possibly corresponds to TRBD2 (5 bases). The CDR3 has 16 residues. Germline lookup yields CDR1 MDHEN and CDR2 SYDVKM. Between the trimmed V and J ends, which lost 3 bases and 5 bases, there was a span of 17 bases. CDR3: CASSFAGLNLDNEQFF. In nucleotides, the CDR3 is TGTGCCAGCAGTTTCGCGGGCCTAAACCTGGACAATGAGCAGTTCTTC.

The V and J genes are TRBV30 and TRBJ2-7; TRBD2 aligns across 12 bases. The CDR3 is 15 amino acids. The V gene end was trimmed by 4 bases and the J gene end by 2 bases; junction bases not matched to a gene: 6. In germline, CDR1 is GTSNPN, CDR2 SVGIG (reference sequence). The CDR3 protein is CAWKHSSGGAYEQYF. Here the CDR3 DNA reads TGTGCCTGGAAACACTCTAGCGGGGGGGCCTACGAGCAGTACTTC.

To note about this clone: The sample holds other DNA sequences that translate to the same CDR3. This sequence joins TRBV5-1 and TRBJ1-4; D is unclear. This CDR3 contains 15 residues. Per the germline V gene, CDR1 is SGHRS and CDR2 is YFSETQ. Trimming took off 0 bases at V and 0 bases at J, with 6 bases between the two ends. The CDR3: CASSLGQTTNEKLFF. CDR3 DNA sequence: TGCGCCAGCAGCTTGGGGCAGACAACTAATGAAAAACTGTTTTTT. Filled out from reference TRBV5-1 and TRBJ1-4, the complete variable domain reads KAGVTQTPRYLIKTRGQQVTLSCSPISGHRSVSWYQQTPGQGLQFLFEYFSETQRNKGNFPGRFSGRQFSNSRSEMNVSTLELGDSALYLCASSLGQTTNEKLFFGSGTQLSVL.